The rows below give T cell receptor beta chains drawn from one sample of a study of CD8 T cells in ankylosing spondylitis. One entry per CDR3 protein, called by TCRdb with MiXCR from the 5' RACE reads. The repertoire holds about 170,000 distinct CDR3 sequences, with about a sixth as singletons. The sample comprised blood, either unsorted or a sorted T cell fraction (not recorded which). These receptors came from a male donor with ankylosing spondylitis or in good health (not recorded which). Each CDR3 is given with its conserved first and last residue. Each record gives: CDR3 protein, CDR3 DNA, J gene, clone size, D gene, CDR3 length, V gene. The D gene is left open where the match is weak. Clone size is given for some rows only: seen once, a few or many times, or a class if the clone is expanded.

CDR3 protein: CASSPQGQGISYEQYF
CDR3 DNA: TGTGCCAGCTCACCACAAGGACAGGGGATCTCCTACGAGCAGTACTTC
J gene: TRBJ2-7
clone size: -
D gene: TRBD1
CDR3 length: 16
V gene: TRBV18

CDR3 protein: CASSLALRGSEGETQYF
CDR3 DNA: TGTGCCAGCAGTTTAGCGCTTCGGGGGTCGGAGGGGGAGACCCAGTACTTC
J gene: TRBJ2-5
clone size: -
D gene: -
CDR3 length: 17
V gene: TRBV12-3/TRBV12-4

CDR3 protein: CSVVTGALNTEAFF
CDR3 DNA: TGCAGCGTTGTAACAGGGGCGTTGAACACTGAAGCTTTCTTT
J gene: TRBJ1-1
clone size: -
D gene: TRBD1
CDR3 length: 14
V gene: TRBV29-1

CDR3 protein: CASKRTGYNSPLHF
CDR3 DNA: TGTGCCAGCAAAAGGACAGGATATAATTCACCCCTCCACTTT
J gene: TRBJ1-6
clone size: few
D gene: TRBD1
CDR3 length: 14
V gene: TRBV25-1

CDR3 protein: CASSTFAGAGGYTF
CDR3 DNA: TGTGCCAGCAGTACATTTGCAGGGGCAGGTGGCTACACCTTC
J gene: TRBJ1-2
clone size: many
D gene: -
CDR3 length: 14
V gene: TRBV12-3/TRBV12-4

CDR3 protein: CATSRDRNSPLHF
CDR3 DNA: TGTGCCACCAGCAGAGATAGGAATTCACCCCTCCACTTT
J gene: TRBJ1-6
clone size: many
D gene: -
CDR3 length: 13
V gene: TRBV15

CDR3 protein: CCARGGVWTSSGNTIYF
CDR3 DNA: TGCTGTGCTAGAGGCGGGGTCTGGACAAGCTCTGGAAACACCATATATTTT
J gene: TRBJ1-3
clone size: once
D gene: -
CDR3 length: 17
V gene: TRBV20-1

CDR3 protein: CASSFRAEETQYF
CDR3 DNA: TGCGCCAGCAGCTTTCGCGCGGAAGAGACCCAGTACTTC
J gene: TRBJ2-5
clone size: many
D gene: -
CDR3 length: 13
V gene: TRBV5-1

CDR3 protein: CASSLYDAEGAFF
CDR3 DNA: TGTGCCAGCAGCTTATACGACGCGGAAGGAGCTTTCTTT
J gene: TRBJ1-1
clone size: -
D gene: -
CDR3 length: 13
V gene: TRBV7-2

CDR3 protein: CASSLAGSRTDTQYF
CDR3 DNA: TGCGCCAGCAGCTTGGCCGGGAGCCGCACAGATACGCAGTATTTT
J gene: TRBJ2-3
clone size: many
D gene: -
CDR3 length: 15
V gene: TRBV5-1

CDR3 protein: CASSQGVAGGGNEQFF
CDR3 DNA: TGTGCCAGCAGCCAAGGGGTTGCGGGAGGGGGGAATGAGCAGTTCTTC
J gene: TRBJ2-1
clone size: many
D gene: TRBD2
CDR3 length: 16
V gene: TRBV3-1

CDR3 protein: CASSPSGRAGDEQFF
CDR3 DNA: TGCGCCAGCAGCCCTAGCGGGAGGGCCGGTGATGAGCAGTTCTTC
J gene: TRBJ2-1
clone size: -
D gene: TRBD2
CDR3 length: 15
V gene: TRBV5-1

CDR3 protein: CASSPPDFGTAVETQYF
CDR3 DNA: TGTGCCAGCTCACCACCGGACTTCGGGACAGCTGTAGAGACCCAGTACTTC
J gene: TRBJ2-5
clone size: once
D gene: TRBD1
CDR3 length: 17
V gene: TRBV18

CDR3 protein: CASSQGELQLWPSTRELFF
CDR3 DNA: TGTGCCAGCAGCCAAGGGGAACTGCAACTATGGCCCAGCACCCGGGAGCTGTTTTTT
J gene: TRBJ2-2
clone size: -
D gene: -
CDR3 length: 19
V gene: TRBV14

CDR3 protein: CASQQVESASGSYEQYF
CDR3 DNA: TGTGCCAGCCAACAGGTCGAATCGGCTAGCGGCTCCTACGAGCAGTACTTC
J gene: TRBJ2-7
clone size: -
D gene: TRBD2
CDR3 length: 17
V gene: TRBV28

CDR3 protein: CAISESGTSTYNEQFF
CDR3 DNA: TGTGCCATCAGTGAGTCAGGGACTAGCACCTACAATGAGCAGTTCTTC
J gene: TRBJ2-1
clone size: few
D gene: TRBD2
CDR3 length: 16
V gene: TRBV10-3

CDR3 protein: CASSKGTGVHQPQHF
CDR3 DNA: TGTGCCAGCAGCAAAGGGACAGGGGTTCATCAGCCCCAGCATTTT
J gene: TRBJ1-5
clone size: -
D gene: TRBD1
CDR3 length: 15
V gene: TRBV5-6

CDR3 protein: CASRPTSGSSYEQYF
CDR3 DNA: TGTGCCAGCAGACCGACTAGCGGCAGCTCCTACGAGCAGTACTTC
J gene: TRBJ2-7
clone size: -
D gene: TRBD2
CDR3 length: 15
V gene: TRBV3-1

CDR3 protein: CSALGESGTATTGNTIYF
CDR3 DNA: TGCAGCGCCCTTGGGGAATCCGGGACAGCCACTACGGGAAACACCATATATTTT
J gene: TRBJ1-3
clone size: few
D gene: TRBD1
CDR3 length: 18
V gene: TRBV29-1

CDR3 protein: CASSLVVDEKLFF
CDR3 DNA: TGTGCCAGCAGCTTGGTTGTTGATGAAAAACTGTTTTTT
J gene: TRBJ1-4
clone size: many
D gene: -
CDR3 length: 13
V gene: TRBV5-5

CDR3 protein: CASSYDGGRMNTEAFF
CDR3 DNA: TGTGCCAGCAGTTACGACGGGGGACGCATGAACACTGAAGCTTTCTTT
J gene: TRBJ1-1
clone size: many
D gene: -
CDR3 length: 16
V gene: TRBV6-5

CDR3 protein: CASSPTSGRRDEQFF
CDR3 DNA: TGCGCCAGCAGCCCAACTAGCGGGAGACGCGATGAGCAGTTCTTC
J gene: TRBJ2-1
clone size: many
D gene: TRBD2
CDR3 length: 15
V gene: TRBV4-1

CDR3 protein: CAISERDISYEQYF
CDR3 DNA: TGTGCCATCAGTGAGAGGGACATCTCCTACGAGCAGTACTTC
J gene: TRBJ2-7
clone size: few
D gene: -
CDR3 length: 14
V gene: TRBV10-3

CDR3 protein: CASSWGDREQETQYF
CDR3 DNA: TGTGCCAGCAGTTGGGGAGACAGGGAACAAGAGACCCAGTACTTC
J gene: TRBJ2-5
clone size: once
D gene: TRBD1
CDR3 length: 15
V gene: TRBV28

CDR3 protein: CASSPGQGPYEQYF
CDR3 DNA: TGCGCCAGCAGCCCGGGACAAGGGCCCTACGAGCAGTACTTC
J gene: TRBJ2-7
clone size: many
D gene: -
CDR3 length: 14
V gene: TRBV5-1

CDR3 protein: CASSFRTSGYTGELFF
CDR3 DNA: TGTGCCAGCAGTTTTCGGACTAGCGGGTACACCGGGGAGCTGTTTTTT
J gene: TRBJ2-2
clone size: many
D gene: TRBD2
CDR3 length: 16
V gene: TRBV12-3/TRBV12-4

CDR3 protein: CAISESYRGTDEQYF
CDR3 DNA: TGTGCCATCAGTGAGTCGTATAGGGGTACCGACGAGCAGTACTTC
J gene: TRBJ2-7
clone size: few
D gene: -
CDR3 length: 15
V gene: TRBV10-3

CDR3 protein: CSVPGGQVTGELFF
CDR3 DNA: TGCAGTGTCCCGGGGGGGCAAGTCACCGGGGAGCTGTTTTTT
J gene: TRBJ2-2
clone size: few
D gene: TRBD2
CDR3 length: 14
V gene: TRBV20-1

CDR3 protein: CASSLLSGQTGYTF
CDR3 DNA: TGTGCCAGCAGTTTACTTTCAGGGCAGACTGGCTACACCTTC
J gene: TRBJ1-2
clone size: -
D gene: -
CDR3 length: 14
V gene: TRBV28

CDR3 protein: CASSLQSDTQYF
CDR3 DNA: TGCGCCAGCAGCTTGCAATCGGATACGCAGTATTTT
J gene: TRBJ2-3
clone size: many
D gene: -
CDR3 length: 12
V gene: TRBV5-1

CDR3 protein: CASSDEAGVSEQYF
CDR3 DNA: TGTGCCAGCAGTGACGAGGCGGGAGTCTCCGAGCAGTACTTC
J gene: TRBJ2-7
clone size: -
D gene: TRBD2
CDR3 length: 14
V gene: TRBV6-4

CDR3 protein: CATTGSQETQYF
CDR3 DNA: TGTGCCACCACCGGGTCTCAAGAGACCCAGTACTTC
J gene: TRBJ2-5
clone size: -
D gene: -
CDR3 length: 12
V gene: TRBV10-3

CDR3 protein: CASKENRGPEKLFF
CDR3 DNA: TGTGCCAGCAAAGAAAACAGGGGGCCTGAAAAACTGTTTTTT
J gene: TRBJ1-4
clone size: -
D gene: TRBD1
CDR3 length: 14
V gene: TRBV2

CDR3 protein: CSPRGSYNEQFF
CDR3 DNA: TGCAGCCCACGGGGCTCCTACAATGAGCAGTTCTTC
J gene: TRBJ2-1
clone size: many
D gene: -
CDR3 length: 12
V gene: TRBV20-1

CDR3 protein: CASSPPPGQRSSYEQYF
CDR3 DNA: TGTGCCAGCAGTCCCCCCCCGGGACAAAGGAGCTCCTACGAGCAGTACTTC
J gene: TRBJ2-7
clone size: -
D gene: -
CDR3 length: 17
V gene: TRBV12-3/TRBV12-4

CDR3 protein: CASSPVRLPSSYNEQFF
CDR3 DNA: TGTGCCAGCAGCCCTGTCCGACTACCGAGCTCCTACAATGAGCAGTTCTTC
J gene: TRBJ2-1
clone size: -
D gene: -
CDR3 length: 17
V gene: TRBV7-2

CDR3 protein: CASSLTLGTSAYNEQFF
CDR3 DNA: TGCGCCAGCAGCTTAACCCTCGGGACTAGCGCGTACAATGAGCAGTTCTTC
J gene: TRBJ2-1
clone size: many
D gene: TRBD2
CDR3 length: 17
V gene: TRBV5-1

CDR3 protein: CATLEWAWDNEQFF
CDR3 DNA: TGTGCCACGCTAGAATGGGCATGGGACAATGAGCAGTTCTTC
J gene: TRBJ2-1
clone size: -
D gene: -
CDR3 length: 14
V gene: TRBV10-3

CDR3 protein: CASSARGPYEQYF
CDR3 DNA: TGCGCCAGCAGCGCAAGAGGGCCCTACGAGCAGTACTTC
J gene: TRBJ2-7
clone size: few
D gene: -
CDR3 length: 13
V gene: TRBV5-1

CDR3 protein: CASSLGAPNTEAFF
CDR3 DNA: TGCGCCAGCAGCTTGGGGGCCCCGAACACTGAAGCTTTCTTT
J gene: TRBJ1-1
clone size: many
D gene: -
CDR3 length: 14
V gene: TRBV5-1

CDR3 protein: CSVVRGFSNNEQFF
CDR3 DNA: TGCAGCGTTGTTCGGGGTTTCAGCAACAATGAGCAGTTCTTC
J gene: TRBJ2-1
clone size: many
D gene: -
CDR3 length: 14
V gene: TRBV29-1

CDR3 protein: CASSLSLTGRQPQHF
CDR3 DNA: TGTGCCAGCAGTTTAAGTCTGACAGGGCGGCAGCCCCAGCATTTT
J gene: TRBJ1-5
clone size: many
D gene: TRBD1
CDR3 length: 15
V gene: TRBV28

CDR3 protein: CASSPNPGADTQYF
CDR3 DNA: TGTGCCAGCTCACCTAATCCGGGTGCAGATACGCAGTATTTT
J gene: TRBJ2-3
clone size: many
D gene: -
CDR3 length: 14
V gene: TRBV18

CDR3 protein: CASTPDRELSGYTF
CDR3 DNA: TGCGCCAGCACCCCGGACAGGGAATTGTCTGGCTACACCTTC
J gene: TRBJ1-2
clone size: many
D gene: TRBD1
CDR3 length: 14
V gene: TRBV5-1

CDR3 protein: CASSLGQRSEKLFF
CDR3 DNA: TGTGCCAGCAGTTTAGGACAAAGAAGTGAAAAACTGTTTTTT
J gene: TRBJ1-4
clone size: -
D gene: -
CDR3 length: 14
V gene: TRBV12-3/TRBV12-4

CDR3 protein: CASSLYQGLAPFF
CDR3 DNA: TGTGCCAGCAGTTTATATCAGGGCCTGGCGCCGTTCTTC
J gene: TRBJ2-1
clone size: few
D gene: -
CDR3 length: 13
V gene: TRBV27

CDR3 protein: CASSRDLGTYEQYF
CDR3 DNA: TGTGCCAGCAGTCGAGACCTAGGTACCTACGAGCAGTACTTC
J gene: TRBJ2-7
clone size: many
D gene: -
CDR3 length: 14
V gene: TRBV28

CDR3 protein: CASAFQVTAFF
CDR3 DNA: TGTGCCAGCGCGTTTCAAGTGACAGCTTTCTTT
J gene: TRBJ1-1
clone size: -
D gene: -
CDR3 length: 11
V gene: TRBV2

CDR3 protein: CASSLITGQSNEKLFF
CDR3 DNA: TGCGCCAGCAGCTTGATTACGGGACAGAGTAATGAAAAACTGTTTTTT
J gene: TRBJ1-4
clone size: -
D gene: TRBD1
CDR3 length: 16
V gene: TRBV5-1

CDR3 protein: CASRLQGARPQHF
CDR3 DNA: TGTGCCAGCAGACTCCAGGGGGCGAGGCCCCAGCATTTT
J gene: TRBJ1-5
clone size: many
D gene: TRBD1
CDR3 length: 13
V gene: TRBV6-2/TRBV6-3